The following is a T cell receptor (beta chain) sequence with its context. A multiplex PCR was run with 60 Vbeta primers and 13 Jbeta primers. The table came from immunoSEQ multiplex PCR; TCRdb's copy has only in-frame clones and leaves some out. The repertoire consists of more than 150,000 clones, with about 80% occurring once and the leading ten covering 2.6%. The sample comes from a study of cytomegalovirus exposure and HLA in healthy donors. Germline CDR1 reads LNHNV; CDR2 reads YYDKDF (reference sequence). CDR3 length equals 16 residues. V lost 1 base to trimming and J lost 3 bases, with 15 bases between them. Each donor's status was that of a healthy bone marrow donor.

The chain has TRBV15 and TRBJ1-1, with D hard to call. The clonotype comes from a woman aged 45-65 years in good health and CMV-seropositive. Specimen: PBMCs. The CDR3 here is CATSRARTDRDTEAFF. In nucleotides, the CDR3 is TGTGCCACCAGCAGAGCAAGAACCGACCGGGACACTGAAGCTTTCTTT.